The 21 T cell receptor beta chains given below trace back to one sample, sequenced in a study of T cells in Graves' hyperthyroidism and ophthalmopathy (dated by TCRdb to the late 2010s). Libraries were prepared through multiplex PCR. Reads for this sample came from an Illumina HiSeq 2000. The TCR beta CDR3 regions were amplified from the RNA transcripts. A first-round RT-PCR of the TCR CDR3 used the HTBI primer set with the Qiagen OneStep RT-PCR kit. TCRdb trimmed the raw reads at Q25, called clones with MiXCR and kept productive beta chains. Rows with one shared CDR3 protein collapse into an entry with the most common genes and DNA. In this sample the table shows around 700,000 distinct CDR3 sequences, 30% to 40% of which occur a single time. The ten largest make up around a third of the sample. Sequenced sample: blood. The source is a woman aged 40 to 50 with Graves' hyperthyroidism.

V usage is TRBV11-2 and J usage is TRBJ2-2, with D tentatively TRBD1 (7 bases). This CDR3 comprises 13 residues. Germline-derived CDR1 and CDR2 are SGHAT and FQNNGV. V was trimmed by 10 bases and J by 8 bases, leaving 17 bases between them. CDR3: CATGWRGQGELFF. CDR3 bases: TGTGCCACCGGTTGGAGGGGGCAGGGGGAGCTGTTTTTT.

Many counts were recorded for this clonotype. CDR3 sequence: CASIKGGTGEAFF. In nucleotides, the CDR3 is TGTGCCAGCATTAAGGGGGGCACTGGTGAAGCTTTCTTT. The chain is built from TRBV2 and TRBJ1-1; possible D gene TRBD1, 6 bases. CDR1 is SNHLY, CDR2 FYNNEI, per germline. This CDR3 is 13 amino acids long. Trimming removed 7 bases at V and 7 bases at J, with 16 bases between.

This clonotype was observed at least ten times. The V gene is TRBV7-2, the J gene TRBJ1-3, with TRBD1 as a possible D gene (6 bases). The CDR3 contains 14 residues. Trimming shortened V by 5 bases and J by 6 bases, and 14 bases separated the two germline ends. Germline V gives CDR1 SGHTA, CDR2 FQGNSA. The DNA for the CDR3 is TGTGCCAGCAGCCCCGCCGGGACAAAAAACACCATATATTTT. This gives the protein CASSPAGTKNTIYF.

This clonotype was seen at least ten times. The CDR3 sequence is CASSPGTGSTEAFF. For the CDR3, the DNA is TGTGCCAGCAGCCCCGGGACAGGGAGCACTGAAGCTTTCTTT. V gene TRBV7-9 combines with J gene TRBJ1-1; 9 positions match TRBD1. The CDR3 length is 14 residues. Trimming removed 5 bases from V and 4 bases from J; junction bases left unmatched: 5. Germline V gene data show CDR1 as SEHNR and CDR2 as FQNEAQ (reference sequence). Full variable domain (rest looked up from reference TRBV7-9 and TRBJ1-1): DTGVSQNPRHKITKRGQNVTFRCDPISEHNRLYWYRQTLGQGPEFLTYFQNEAQLEKSRLLSDRFSAERPKGSFSTLEIQRTEQGDSAMYLCASSPGTGSTEAFFGQGTRLTVV.

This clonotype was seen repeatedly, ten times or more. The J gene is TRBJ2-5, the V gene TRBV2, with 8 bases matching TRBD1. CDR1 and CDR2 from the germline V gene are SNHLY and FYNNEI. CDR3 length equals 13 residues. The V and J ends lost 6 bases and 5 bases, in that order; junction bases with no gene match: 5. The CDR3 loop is CASRTTGVETQYF. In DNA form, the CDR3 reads TGTGCCAGCAGAACGACAGGGGTGGAGACCCAGTACTTC.

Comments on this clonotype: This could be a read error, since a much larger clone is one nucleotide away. The CDR3 bases are TGCGCCAGCAGCACAGGGGGAAATAACTATGGCTACACCTTC. It translates to CASSTGGNNYGYTF. The chain has TRBV4-3 and TRBJ1-2; 8 bases are shared with TRBD1. V trimming: 5 bases; J trimming: 1 base; junction bases outside the gene matches: 3. The CDR3 extends over 14 amino acids. The germline V gene encodes CDR1 LGHNA and CDR2 YSLEER.

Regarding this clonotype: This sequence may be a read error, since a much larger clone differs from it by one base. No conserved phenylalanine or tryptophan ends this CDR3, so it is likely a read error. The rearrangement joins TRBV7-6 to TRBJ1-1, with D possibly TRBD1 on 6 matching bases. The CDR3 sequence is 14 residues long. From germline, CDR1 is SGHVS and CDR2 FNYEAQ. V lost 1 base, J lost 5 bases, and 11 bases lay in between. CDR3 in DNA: TGTGCCAGCAGCTTAGAGCTCCAGGGGACTGAAGCTTTCCTT. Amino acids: CASSLELQGTEAFL.

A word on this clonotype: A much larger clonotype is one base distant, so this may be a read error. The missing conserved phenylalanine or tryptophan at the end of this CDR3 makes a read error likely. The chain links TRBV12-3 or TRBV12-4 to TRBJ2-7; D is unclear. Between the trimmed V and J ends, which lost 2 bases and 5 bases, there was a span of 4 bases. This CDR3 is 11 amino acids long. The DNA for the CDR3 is TGTGCCAGCAGTTTACGTAACGAGCAGTACCTC. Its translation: CASSLRNEQYL.

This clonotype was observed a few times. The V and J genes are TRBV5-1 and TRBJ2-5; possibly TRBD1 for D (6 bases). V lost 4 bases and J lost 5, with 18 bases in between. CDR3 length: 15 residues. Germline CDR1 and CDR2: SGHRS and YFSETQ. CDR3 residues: CASSTGHQAAETQYF. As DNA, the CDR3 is TGCGCCAGCAGCACGGGACACCAAGCCGCGGAGACCCAGTACTTC.

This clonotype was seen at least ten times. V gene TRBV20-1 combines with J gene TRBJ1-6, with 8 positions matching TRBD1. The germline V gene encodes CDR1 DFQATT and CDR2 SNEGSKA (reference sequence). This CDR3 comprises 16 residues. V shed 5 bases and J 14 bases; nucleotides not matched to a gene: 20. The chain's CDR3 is CSAAPAGTGQAGALHF. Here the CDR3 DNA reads TGCAGTGCTGCACCAGCTGGGACAGGCCAAGCGGGAGCCCTCCACTTT.

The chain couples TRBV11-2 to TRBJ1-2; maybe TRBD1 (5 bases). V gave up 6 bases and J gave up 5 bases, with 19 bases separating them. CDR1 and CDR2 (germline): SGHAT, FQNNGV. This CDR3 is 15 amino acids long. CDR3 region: CASRKAGRGYYGYTF. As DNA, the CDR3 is TGTGCCAGCAGGAAAGCAGGGAGAGGCTATTATGGCTACACCTTC.

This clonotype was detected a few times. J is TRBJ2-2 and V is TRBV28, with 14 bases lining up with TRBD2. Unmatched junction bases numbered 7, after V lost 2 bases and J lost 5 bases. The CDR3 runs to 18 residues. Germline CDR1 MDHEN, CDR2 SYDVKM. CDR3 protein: CASSLPGLAGGRTGELFF. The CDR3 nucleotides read TGTGCCAGCAGTTTACCAGGACTAGCGGGAGGTCGGACCGGGGAGCTGTTTTTT.

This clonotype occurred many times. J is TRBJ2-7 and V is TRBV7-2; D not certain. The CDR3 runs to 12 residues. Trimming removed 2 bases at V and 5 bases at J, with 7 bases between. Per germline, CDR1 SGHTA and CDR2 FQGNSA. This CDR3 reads CASSLQGHEQYF. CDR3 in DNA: TGTGCCAGCAGCTTACAAGGTCACGAGCAGTACTTC.

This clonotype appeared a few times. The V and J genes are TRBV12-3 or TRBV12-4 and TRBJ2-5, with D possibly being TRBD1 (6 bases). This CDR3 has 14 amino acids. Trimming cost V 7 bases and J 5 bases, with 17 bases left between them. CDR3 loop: CASTPHGGSETQYF. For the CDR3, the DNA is TGTGCCAGCACCCCACATGGGGGCTCCGAGACCCAGTACTTC.

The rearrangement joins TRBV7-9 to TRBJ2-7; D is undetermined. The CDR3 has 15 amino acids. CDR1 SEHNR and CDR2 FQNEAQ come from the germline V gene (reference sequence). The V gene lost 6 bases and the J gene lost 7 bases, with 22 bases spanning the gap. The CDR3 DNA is TGTGCCAGCAGTCAGATTTCCAACTCCTACAATGAGCAGTACTTC. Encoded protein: CASSQISNSYNEQYF.

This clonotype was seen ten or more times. DNA for the CDR3: TGTGCCAGCAGCCTCGGACAGGGCTTCAATCAGCCCCAGCATTTT. As protein: CASSLGQGFNQPQHF. The chain has TRBV7-2 and TRBJ1-5, with TRBD1 identical over 8 bases. Germline-derived CDR1 and CDR2 are SGHTA and FQGNSA. This CDR3 spans 15 amino acids. V lost 5 bases, J lost 3 bases, and 6 bases stayed unmatched.

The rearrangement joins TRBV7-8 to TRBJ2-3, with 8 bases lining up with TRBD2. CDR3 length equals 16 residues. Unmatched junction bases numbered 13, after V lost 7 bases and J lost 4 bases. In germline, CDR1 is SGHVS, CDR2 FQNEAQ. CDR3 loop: CASNSPLAGYADTQYF. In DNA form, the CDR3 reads TGTGCCAGCAACTCCCCCCTAGCGGGCTATGCAGATACGCAGTATTTT. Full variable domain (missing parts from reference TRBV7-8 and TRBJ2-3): GAGVSQSPRYKVAKRGQDVALRCDPISGHVSLFWYQQALGQGPEFLTYFQNEAQLDKSGLPSDRFFAERPEGSVSTLKIQRTQQEDSAVYLCASNSPLAGYADTQYFGPGTRLTVL.

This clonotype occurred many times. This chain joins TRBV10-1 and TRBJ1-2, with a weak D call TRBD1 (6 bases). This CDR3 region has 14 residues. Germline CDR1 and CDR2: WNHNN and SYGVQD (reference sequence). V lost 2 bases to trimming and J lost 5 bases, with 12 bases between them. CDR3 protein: CASSEHRDKYGYTF. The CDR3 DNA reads TGCGCCAGCAGTGAGCACAGGGATAAGTATGGCTACACCTTC.

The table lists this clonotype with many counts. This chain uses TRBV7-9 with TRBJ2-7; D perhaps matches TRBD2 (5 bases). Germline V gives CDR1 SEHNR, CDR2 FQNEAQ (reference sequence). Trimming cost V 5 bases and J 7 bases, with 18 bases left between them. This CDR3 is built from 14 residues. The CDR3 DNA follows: TGTGCCAGCAGCCCGGAGCCGACTAATCTGGAGCAGTACTTC. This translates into CASSPEPTNLEQYF. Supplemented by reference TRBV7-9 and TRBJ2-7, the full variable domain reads DTGVSQNPRHKITKRGQNVTFRCDPISEHNRLYWYRQTLGQGPEFLTYFQNEAQLEKSRLLSDRFSAERPKGSFSTLEIQRTEQGDSAMYLCASSPEPTNLEQYFGPGTRLTVT.

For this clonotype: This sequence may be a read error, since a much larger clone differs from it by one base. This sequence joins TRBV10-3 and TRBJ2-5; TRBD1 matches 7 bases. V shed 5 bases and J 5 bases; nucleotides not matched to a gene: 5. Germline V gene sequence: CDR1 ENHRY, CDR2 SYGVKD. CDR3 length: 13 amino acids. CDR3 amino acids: CAISSNRGETQYF. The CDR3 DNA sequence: TGTGCCATCAGTTCAAACAGGGGTGAGACCCAGTACTTC.

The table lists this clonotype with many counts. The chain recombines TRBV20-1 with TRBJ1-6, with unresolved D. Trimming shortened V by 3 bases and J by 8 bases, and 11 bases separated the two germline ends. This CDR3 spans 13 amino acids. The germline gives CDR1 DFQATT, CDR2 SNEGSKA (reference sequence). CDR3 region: CSASRQTDSPLHF. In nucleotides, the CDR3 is TGCAGTGCTAGTCGGCAGACCGATTCACCCCTCCACTTT.